The 32 T cell receptor beta chains presented below share a single source sample, sequenced in a study of blood T cell repertoires in COVID-19. TCRdb's table, derived via immunoSEQ multiplex PCR, lists solely in-frame clones and lacks some. The table lists fewer than 40,000 clones, more than 65% of them singletons. Sequencing was done on a sample of peripheral blood. These receptor sequences come from a man between 70 and 80 years old with COVID-19, enrolled during active disease.

The count of this clone is one. The V gene is TRBV6-5, the J gene TRBJ2-7; tentatively, D is TRBD2 (6 bases). Germline V gene sequence: CDR1 MNHEY, CDR2 SVGAGI. The CDR3 sequence is 11 residues long. V lost 8 bases and J 7 bases, leaving 12 bases between the germline ends. CDR3 in amino acids: CASQHAGEQYF. In DNA form, the CDR3 reads TGTGCCAGCCAGCACGCGGGAGAGCAGTACTTC.

J is TRBJ2-1 and V is TRBV10-3; TRBD2 matches at 7 bases. With V trimmed by 0 bases and J by 7 bases, 6 bases remained unmatched. This CDR3 spans 15 amino acids. Germline assignment: CDR1 ENHRY and CDR2 SYGVKD. This CDR3 is CAISESGGSFNEQFF. The CDR3 DNA reads as TGTGCCATCAGTGAGTCTGGCGGGAGCTTTAATGAGCAGTTCTTC.

V usage is TRBV20-1 and J usage is TRBJ1-1, with 8 nucleotides matching TRBD1. The CDR3 has 15 residues. In germline, CDR1 is DFQATT, CDR2 SNEGSKA (reference sequence). J gave up 1 base and V 3 bases, and 7 bases lay outside the gene matches. CDR3 region: CSASQGANTNTEAFF. The CDR3, as DNA: TGCAGTGCTAGTCAGGGGGCGAATACGAACACTGAAGCTTTCTTT.

The chain links TRBV5-5 to TRBJ1-1; D is perhaps TRBD1 (6 bases). CDR1 is SGHKS, CDR2 YYEKEE, per germline (reference sequence). Trimming stripped 4 bases from V and 0 bases from J, with 16 bases between. CDR3 length: 16 amino acids. As DNA, the CDR3 is TGTGCCAGCAGCCTCTACCAGGGGCTCATGAACACTGAAGCTTTCTTT. It specifies CASSLYQGLMNTEAFF.

This chain uses TRBV30 with TRBJ2-1; no reliable D call. In germline, CDR1 is GTSNPN, CDR2 SVGIG (reference sequence). The CDR3 spans 14 residues. Trimming stripped 8 bases from V and 6 bases from J, with 20 bases between. CDR3 in amino acids: CASLSGQTGNEQFF. The DNA for the CDR3 is TGTGCCAGTCTTAGTGGTCAAACGGGCAATGAGCAGTTCTTC.

V usage is TRBV4-3 and J usage is TRBJ1-2; D possibly corresponds to TRBD1 (6 bases). Germline V gene data show CDR1 as LGHNA and CDR2 as YSLEER. Between the trimmed V and J ends, which lost 1 base and 4 bases, there was a span of 13 bases. The length of the CDR3 is 15 residues. The CDR3 bases are TGCGCCAGCAGCCAAGTCCACAGGGAGGGCTATGGCTACACCTTC. As protein: CASSQVHREGYGYTF.

The CDR3 region has the DNA TGTGCCAGCAGCCGGTCGGGGGGAGATTACAATGAGCAGTTCTTC. Translation gives CASSRSGGDYNEQFF. The chain recombines TRBV11-3 with TRBJ2-1, with TRBD2 matching 7 bases. This CDR3 contains 15 residues. Germline V gene sequence: CDR1 SGHNT, CDR2 YENEEA. The junction had 8 bases not matched to a gene; V was cut back by 5 bases and J by 4 bases. Using reference TRBV11-3 and TRBJ2-1 for the parts outside the CDR3, the full variable domain is EAGVVQSPRYKIIEKKQPVAFWCNPISGHNTLYWYLQNLGQGPELLIRYENEEAVDDSQLPKDRFSAERLKGVDSTLKIQPAELGDSAVYLCASSRSGGDYNEQFFGPGTRLTVL.

The chain has TRBV9 and TRBJ2-5, with a possible D match to TRBD2 (6 bases). CDR3 size: 15 residues. Trimming removed 0 bases at V and 5 bases at J, with 14 bases between. The germline CDR1 and CDR2 sequences are SGDLS and YYNGEE. CDR3 in amino acids: CASSVEGSGVETQYF. Here the CDR3 DNA reads TGTGCCAGCAGCGTAGAAGGTAGCGGAGTCGAGACCCAGTACTTC.

The V gene is TRBV5-4, the J gene TRBJ1-2, with D maybe TRBD1 (5 bases). V lost 4 bases and J 2 bases, leaving 18 bases between the germline ends. The germline gives CDR1 SGHNT, CDR2 YYREEE (reference sequence). The CDR3 loop spans 16 amino acids. The CDR3 coding sequence is TGTGCCAGCAGCGGAAGCCTCCGGGGGTGGAACTATGGCTACACCTTC. It codes for CASSGSLRGWNYGYTF.

This rearrangement joins TRBV9 to TRBJ2-1, with 10 nucleotides matching TRBD2. The germline CDR1 and CDR2 sequences are SGDLS and YYNGEE. V dropped 0 bases and J dropped 6; count of bases not matched to a gene: 9. This CDR3 spans 17 amino acids. DNA of the CDR3: TGTGCCAGCAGCGTAGGGACTAGCGGAGGCCTAGGCAATGAGCAGTTCTTC. Encoded protein: CASSVGTSGGLGNEQFF.

This sequence joins TRBV5-5 and TRBJ1-5; TRBD1 matches at 9 bases. Germline trimming cut 4 bases from V and 4 bases from J; bases unmatched to any gene: 6. Germline CDR1 reads SGHKS; CDR2 reads YYEKEE (reference sequence). The CDR3 contains 15 residues. For the CDR3, the DNA is TGTGCCAGCAGCCCCTTGGGGACAGGGAATCAGCCCCAGCATTTT. Its protein is CASSPLGTGNQPQHF.

This clone was observed a single time. The rearrangement links TRBV18 to TRBJ2-1; 12 bases fit TRBD1. Trimming took 5 bases from V and 9 from J; bases not matched to a gene: 8. The V gene's germline CDR1 is KGHSH and CDR2 LQKENI. This CDR3 is 15 amino acids long. The CDR3, as DNA: TGTGCCAGCTCATGGGGGACAGGGGGCTCAGTTGAGCAGTTCTTC. Translated: CASSWGTGGSVEQFF.

The rearrangement joins TRBV5-1 to TRBJ2-7; D might be TRBD2 (5 bases). Germline V CDR1 and CDR2: SGHRS, YFSETQ. Between the trimmed V and J ends, which lost 2 bases and 2 bases, there was a span of 11 bases. This CDR3 has 14 amino acids. The CDR3 DNA sequence: TGCGCCAGCAGCTTCCAGTACGGGACCTACGAGCAGTACTTC. This encodes CASSFQYGTYEQYF.

This clone was observed a single time. The gene calls are TRBV6-6 and TRBJ1-1; D uncertain. Germline V lookup: CDR1 MNHNY, CDR2 SVGAGI (reference sequence). Trimming stripped 7 bases from V and 7 bases from J, with 10 bases between. This CDR3 comprises 11 residues. The CDR3 protein is CASTLGGEAFF. The CDR3 region has the DNA TGTGCCAGCACTCTTGGCGGTGAAGCTTTCTTT.

The rearrangement links TRBV18 to TRBJ1-1; tentatively, D is TRBD1 (5 bases). V was trimmed by 2 bases and J by 2 bases, leaving 18 bases between them. The germline CDR1 and CDR2 sequences are KGHSH and LQKENI. This CDR3 comprises 17 residues. The CDR3 region is CASSPGAFKGFNTEAFF. The CDR3 nucleotides are TGTGCCAGCTCACCAGGGGCTTTTAAGGGATTTAACACTGAAGCTTTCTTT.

V gene TRBV18 combines with J gene TRBJ2-2; D is possibly TRBD1 (5 bases). The CDR3 totals 14 residues. Trimming took 1 base from V and 4 from J, leaving 7 bases between them. Germline values: CDR1 KGHSH, CDR2 LQKENI. CDR3 amino acids: CASSPQQGTGELFF. The CDR3 DNA reads TGTGCCAGCTCACCACAGCAGGGCACCGGGGAGCTGTTTTTT.

This clone has a handful of counts. The chain carries TRBV5-6 and TRBJ2-2; 7 nucleotides line up with TRBD1. The CDR3 consists of 16 residues. Losses at the gene ends were 2 bases for V and 5 bases for J; bases not matched to a gene: 9. Germline loops: CDR1 SGHDT, CDR2 YYEEEE. CDR3 bases: TGTGCCAGCAGCTTTCCGGCGCAGGGGGTAACCGGGGAGCTGTTTTTT. It translates to CASSFPAQGVTGELFF.

This chain uses TRBV28 with TRBJ2-3, with TRBD2 identical over 7 bases. CDR3 length: 20 amino acids. Trimming took 6 bases from V and 1 from J; bases not matched to a gene: 22. Germline-derived CDR1 and CDR2 are MDHEN and SYDVKM. CDR3 bases: TGTGCCAGCAGCCCCGGACAAATGCGGGAGAAGGAGGTTGGCACAGATACGCAGTATTTT. The encoded protein is CASSPGQMREKEVGTDTQYF.

The chain carries TRBV19 and TRBJ2-1; 10 bases line up with TRBD2. Germline loops: CDR1 LNHDA, CDR2 SQIVND (reference sequence). The CDR3 totals 15 residues. The J segment lost 2 bases and the V segment lost 6 bases, leaving 4 bases of the junction unmatched. In nucleotides, the CDR3 is TGTGCCAGTAGCCGGACTAGCGGAACCTACAATGAGCAGTTCTTC. Amino acid sequence: CASSRTSGTYNEQFF.

This rearrangement joins TRBV10-3 to TRBJ1-3; D is unresolved. The CDR3 is made up of 15 amino acids. Germline CDR1 is ENHRY and CDR2 is SYGVKD. Between the trimmed V and J ends, which lost 3 bases and 0 bases, there was a span of 9 bases. The CDR3 nucleotides read TGTGCCATCAGTGATTTAGGGAGCTCTGGAAACACCATATATTTT. This encodes CAISDLGSSGNTIYF.

The V call is TRBV3-1 (or the pseudogene TRBV3-2), the J call TRBJ2-1; the match to TRBD1 covers 9 bases. The germline CDR1 and CDR2 sequences are LGHDT and YNNKEL (reference sequence). V lost 0 bases, J lost 4 bases, and 7 bases stayed unmatched. The CDR3 totals 17 residues. This CDR3 reads CASSQDGTGRGYNEQFF. In nucleotides, the CDR3 is TGTGCCAGCAGCCAAGATGGGACAGGGAGAGGTTACAATGAGCAGTTCTTC.

This chain connects TRBV18 to TRBJ2-1, with TRBD2 matching over 12 bases. V lost 6 bases to trimming and J lost 7 bases; unmatched junction nucleotides: 13. Germline assignment: CDR1 KGHSH and CDR2 LQKENI. CDR3 length: 17 residues. CDR3 sequence (DNA): TGTGCCAGCTCCCCGACTAGCGGGAGTACGGAAGTAAATGAGCAGTTCTTC. Amino acid sequence: CASSPTSGSTEVNEQFF.

The chain carries TRBV9 and TRBJ2-5, with D tentatively TRBD2 (6 bases). The CDR3 is made up of 13 amino acids. Trimming pared 0 bases from V and 3 bases from J, leaving 6 bases between. Germline V lookup: CDR1 SGDLS, CDR2 YYNGEE. CDR3 loop: CASSVGLEETQYF. The CDR3 nucleotides are TGTGCCAGCAGCGTAGGACTAGAAGAGACCCAGTACTTC.

The V gene is TRBV5-1, the J gene TRBJ1-1; TRBD1 agrees at 7 bases. The CDR3 runs 15 residues. CDR1 is SGHRS, CDR2 YFSETQ, per germline. Trimming removed 4 bases from V and 7 bases from J; junction bases left unmatched: 13. CDR3 amino acids: CASSRLTGDQSEAFF. In DNA, the CDR3 is TGCGCCAGCAGCCGGCTCACAGGGGATCAGAGTGAAGCTTTCTTT.

A few counts support this clone. This chain uses TRBV18 with TRBJ2-5, with 10 positions matching TRBD1. CDR1 is KGHSH, CDR2 LQKENI, per germline. The V and J ends lost 3 bases and 5 bases, in that order; junction bases with no gene match: 3. This CDR3 contains 14 residues. CDR3 DNA sequence: TGTGCCAGCTCACCCCGGGACAGGGGTGAGACCCAGTACTTC. Its protein is CASSPRDRGETQYF. The full variable domain, its missing parts supplied by reference TRBV18 and TRBJ2-5, is NAGVMQNPRHLVRRRGQEARLRCSPMKGHSHVYWYRQLPEEGLKFMVYLQKENIIDESGMPKERFSAEFPKEGPSILRIQQVVRGDSAAYFCASSPRDRGETQYFGPGTRLLVL.

J is TRBJ2-7 and V is TRBV19, with TRBD2 identical over 10 bases. V dropped 6 bases and J dropped 2; count of bases not matched to a gene: 7. Germline V gene lookup returns CDR1 LNHDA and CDR2 SQIVND (reference sequence). There are 15 residues in the CDR3. The CDR3 sequence is CASSGRLAGAYEQYF. CDR3 coding DNA: TGTGCCAGTAGCGGTAGACTAGCGGGCGCCTACGAGCAGTACTTC.

This sequence joins TRBV6-1 and TRBJ2-7; unclear D gene. The V end was cut by 0 bases, the J end by 3 bases, with 9 bases between. CDR1 and CDR2 from the germline V gene are MNHNS and SASEGT. This CDR3 is built from 14 residues. As DNA, the CDR3 is TGTGCCAGCAGTGAAGCGCTGAACTTCTACGAGCAGTACTTC. Its protein product is CASSEALNFYEQYF.

The rearrangement uses TRBV2 and TRBJ1-2; D is uncertain. This CDR3 has 12 amino acids. V was shortened by 10 bases and J by 0 bases, with 9 bases between the two germline ends. Germline CDR1 and CDR2: SNHLY and FYNNEI. The CDR3 DNA is TGTGCCACCTCAGATACTAACTATGGCTACACCTTC. It yields the protein CATSDTNYGYTF.

The chain carries TRBV24-1 and TRBJ1-5; a possible D gene is TRBD1 (6 bases). Per the germline V gene, CDR1 is KGHDR and CDR2 is SFDVKD. Trimming removed 4 bases from V and 7 bases from J, with 16 bases in between. The CDR3 has 15 residues. The CDR3 DNA reads TGTGCCACCAGTGAGACGGGACACCTTGGGCAGCCCCAGCATTTT. This translates into CATSETGHLGQPQHF.

V is TRBV5-5 and J is TRBJ2-7; TRBD1 matches at 10 bases. CDR3 length equals 15 residues. Trimming took 2 bases from V and 7 from J; bases not matched to a gene: 9. The germline V gene has CDR1 SGHKS and CDR2 YYEKEE (reference sequence). The CDR3 is CASSFPRDRGNEQYF. The CDR3 DNA reads as TGTGCCAGCAGCTTCCCCCGGGACAGGGGTAATGAGCAGTACTTC.

The chain combines TRBV9 with TRBJ2-2; TRBD1 might be the D (6 bases). This CDR3 region has 12 residues. Germline V lookup: CDR1 SGDLS, CDR2 YYNGEE. V dropped 8 bases and J dropped 6 bases, with 11 bases sitting between them. In nucleotides, the CDR3 is TGTGCCAGTAACAGGGTTTCCGGGGAGCTGTTTTTT. Translated: CASNRVSGELFF.

The V call is TRBV7-9, the J call TRBJ1-3; 9 bases align to TRBD1. The CDR3 is 18 residues long. V was pared by 10 bases and J by 0 bases, with 16 bases of the junction left unmatched. The germline gives CDR1 SEHNR, CDR2 FQNEAQ (reference sequence). CDR3 protein: CATGYGTGTGSSGNTIYF. For the CDR3, the DNA is TGTGCCACTGGATATGGCACCGGGACAGGGAGCTCTGGAAACACCATATATTTT.